This entry is about one T cell receptor (beta chain). Its antigen is not yet known. Per-base qualities were not stored, and no clone one base away is much larger. The CDR3 spans 13 residues, from the cysteine through the phenylalanine. The CDR3 DNA has 39 bases and is translated from base 1. Trimming costs V 3 bases and J 8 bases, and their ends lie 13 bases apart. As encoded in the germline V gene, CDR1 is SGHTA while CDR2 is FQGTGA. Any patient with an uncontrolled infection, another autoimmune disease, pregnancy or lactation was excluded. Diagnoses relied on clinical symptoms, serum thyroxine and TRAb, thyroid ultrasound and orbital computed tomography. Total RNA was extracted using Trizol reagent, and RNA quality was assessed on an Agilent 2100 Bioanalyzer. This sample is drawn from a study of T cells in Graves' hyperthyroidism and ophthalmopathy (dated by TCRdb to between 2017 and 2020). Study-wide context: A discovery cohort of approximately 100 patients, approximately 44 with Graves' ophthalmopathy and 57 with stable Graves' hyperthyroidism, was used to find distinguishing TCR V-J signatures. After sampling, hyperthyroidism patients received methimazole starting at 30 mg daily, and ophthalmopathy patients received high-dose intravenous methylprednisolone. The paper reports TCR Vbeta CDR3 sequencing of roughly 140 peripheral blood samples: around 45 ophthalmopathy, under 80 hyperthyroidism and approximately 17 progressor patients. Prospective prediction of ophthalmopathy was tested in an independent validation cohort of under 20 hyperthyroidism patients and around 16 patients who later progressed to ophthalmopathy. The 100 or so discovery patients were randomly divided into training and test sets at a 7:3 ratio. In addition, the study compared T-cell repertoires in thyroid tissue and in blood from 6 or 7 Graves' hyperthyroidism patients. Findings and caveats that apply to the study as a whole: Sample size was not statistically predetermined, and blinding of investigators to group allocation was not performed. Most expanded thyroid clonotypes (frequency above 0.001) were also detected in blood, suggesting blood repertoires may reflect thyroid immune responses. In validation, the model predicted progression to ophthalmopathy with around 71% sensitivity and around 72% specificity, a median of approximately 6.7 months before onset. Ophthalmopathy was separated from stable hyperthyroidism by a 13 V-J signature model, with over 85% sensitivity and about 81% specificity obtained in cross-validation and 80%/75% obtained in testing.

Amplification of TCR beta CDR3 regions was carried out from RNA transcripts. A first-round RT-PCR of the TCR CDR3 used the HTBI primer set with the Qiagen OneStep RT-PCR kit. Libraries were constructed in a second round of multiplex PCR, after which size selection and purification were carried out. Libraries were sequenced paired-end with 100 bp reads on an Illumina HiSeq2000. The original methods were these. SOAPnuke was used to process the raw data, removing reads that contained adapters or uncalled bases, had a mean Phred below 15, or lacked an exact match to the constant primer or identifier. COPE v1.2.5 was used to merge high-quality paired reads, and clonotypes were defined as unique nucleotide sequences. MiTCR v1.1 was used to align the clonotypes against IMGT TRBV, TRBD and TRBJ reference segments. The analysis was restricted to V-J combinations with a frequency above 0.0001, which together covered about 99% of the repertoires. A TCS score was defined as the ratio between F50 (clonal expansion) and ExV (chaos), using BLOSUM62-based TCRdist between CDR3 peptides within each V-J. Welch's t-statistics and random forest reduced around 520 V-J features to under 15, which were used in a naive Bayes classifier (R e1071). The Morisita-Horn index was used to measure how similar the thyroid and blood repertoires were. TCRdb reprocessing: public reads trimmed at Q25 with fastp, clones called with MiXCR, in-frame beta chains kept. Every distinct CDR3 protein forms one entry, paired with its most common genes and DNA. These V and J calls rely on TCRdb rather than the paper's analysis. Counted in this sample were 500,000 to 600,000 distinct CDR3 sequences; 46% of them appeared once. The ten most abundant clones make up around two fifths of the sample.

The TCR comes from an adult woman with Graves' disease, either hyperthyroidism or ophthalmopathy (not recorded which). The V gene is TRBV7-3 and the J gene is TRBJ1-2; tentative D gene TRBD1, with 6 bases matching. Material: peripheral blood or thyroid tissue (not recorded which). In nucleotides, the sequence is TGTGCCAGCAGCTTGAGGGGGGGCGGCGGCTACACCTTC. It translates as CASSLRGGGGYTF.